A single sample gave rise to the 26 T cell receptor beta chains below, sequenced in a study of blood T cells in healthy people across ages. Using a J-beta primer mix together with a sample-barcoded 5' primer, a second PCR was run for roughly 6 to 11 cycles. TCRdb used MiXCR to reprocess the 5' RACE reads, holding one entry per CDR3 protein. The sample holds around 580,000 distinct CDR3 sequences, under 55% seen once. Sequencing was done on a sample of blood. These receptors were taken from an elderly man in good health.

Points on this clonotype: A junction end diverges from the germline sequence, so it may reflect a read error. J is TRBJ2-3 and V is TRBV4-3; unclear D gene. From germline, CDR1 is LGHNA and CDR2 YSLEER. The CDR3 consists of 16 residues. The CDR3 reads CVSSQEARTLTDTQYF. DNA for the CDR3: TGCGTCAGCAGCCAAGAGGCTCGGACCCTCACAGATACGCAGTATTTT.

V is TRBV7-9 and J is TRBJ2-7; maybe TRBD1 (6 bases). The CDR3 runs 14 residues. Trimming removed 5 bases at V and 6 bases at J, with 17 bases between. Germline CDR1 SEHNR, CDR2 FQNEAQ (reference sequence). The CDR3 nucleotides are TGTGCCAGCAGCCCTAACGTGGGGGCGGTCGAGCAGTACTTC. Translating gives CASSPNVGAVEQYF.

The chain joins TRBV29-1 to TRBJ2-2; TRBD1 aligns across 7 bases. Germline V gene sequence: CDR1 SQVTM, CDR2 ANQGSEA. J was trimmed by 4 bases and V by 3 bases; bases with no gene match: 2. The CDR3 sequence is 13 residues long. The CDR3: CSVDGTATGELFF. As DNA, the CDR3 is TGCAGCGTTGATGGGACAGCCACCGGGGAGCTGTTTTTT.

The genes are TRBV9 and TRBJ1-2; TRBD1 matches at 9 bases. The V and J ends lost 0 bases and 6 bases, in that order; junction bases with no gene match: 6. CDR3 length: 15 amino acids. Germline assignment: CDR1 SGDLS and CDR2 YYNGEE. In DNA form, the CDR3 reads TGTGCCAGCAGCGTAGGGGGGACAGGGAGCGATGGCTACACCTTC. It codes for CASSVGGTGSDGYTF.

The rearrangement joins TRBV5-6 to TRBJ1-5, with unresolved D. Germline CDR1 SGHDT, CDR2 YYEEEE. The CDR3 totals 15 residues. Trimming removed 1 base from V and 5 bases from J, with 13 bases in between. The CDR3 reads CASSLLRGSDQPQHF. The CDR3 nucleotides read TGTGCCAGCAGCTTGCTTCGGGGAAGCGATCAGCCCCAGCATTTT.

The DNA of the CDR3 is TGTGCCAGCAGCCAAGAGGCACAGAAGTACTTC. Protein sequence: CASSQEAQKYF. The chain has TRBV3-1 and TRBJ2-7, with unresolved D. V lost 0 bases to trimming and J lost 11 bases, with 8 bases between them. CDR1 LGHDT and CDR2 YNNKEL come from the germline V gene (reference sequence). CDR3 length: 11 amino acids.

The chain has TRBV20-1 and TRBJ1-1; 9 bases align to TRBD1. The CDR3 length is 14 residues. Trimming at V came to 5 bases and at J to 3 bases, leaving 7 bases not matched to a gene. In germline, CDR1 is DFQATT, CDR2 SNEGSKA (reference sequence). The CDR3 reads CSAPTGGGYTEAFF. The CDR3 nucleotides read TGCAGTGCTCCTACAGGGGGCGGGTACACTGAAGCTTTCTTT.

On this clonotype: It may be a read error: a sequence one base away is much more abundant. CDR3: CASGFEGDHEKLFF. The CDR3 DNA is TGTGCCAGCGGCTTTGAGGGGGATCATGAAAAACTGTTTTTT. This rearrangement joins TRBV7-9 to TRBJ1-4, with D possibly TRBD1 on 6 matching bases. CDR3 size: 14 residues. Germline V gene data show CDR1 as SEHNR and CDR2 as FQNEAQ (reference sequence).

This clonotype appeared many times. The chain combines TRBV29-1 with TRBJ2-6, with D uncertain. Germline V gene data show CDR1 as SQVTM and CDR2 as ANQGSEA. Trimming shortened V by 7 bases and J by 0 bases, and 10 bases separated the two germline ends. This CDR3 comprises 14 residues. For the CDR3, the DNA is TGCAGCGCGATAGGTCTCTCTGGGGCCAACGTCCTGACTTTC. This sequence encodes CSAIGLSGANVLTF.

This chain connects TRBV4-1 to TRBJ2-3, with D possibly matching TRBD2 (7 bases). Germline V gene sequence: CDR1 MGHRA, CDR2 YSYEKL. CDR3 length: 14 amino acids. Trimming cost V 8 bases and J 4 bases, with 16 bases left between them. In nucleotides, the CDR3 is TGCGCCAGCTCTGCTGGGGGGGCCCCAGATACGCAGTATTTT. This encodes CASSAGGAPDTQYF.

The chain links TRBV6-1 to TRBJ1-1; possible D gene TRBD1, 6 bases. V dropped 6 bases and J dropped 3 bases, with 17 bases sitting between them. The CDR3 length is 15 residues. CDR1 and CDR2 (germline): MNHNS, SASEGT. The CDR3 loop reads CASRNPGTTYTEAFF. The CDR3 nucleotides are TGTGCCAGCAGGAACCCCGGGACAACGTACACTGAAGCTTTCTTT.

In its sample, this clonotype was seen a few times. The gene calls are TRBV7-9 and TRBJ1-3; 7 bases are shared with TRBD1. There are 17 residues in the CDR3. Unmatched junction bases numbered 11, after V lost 6 bases and J lost 0 bases. Germline V CDR1 and CDR2: SEHNR, FQNEAQ (reference sequence). In nucleotides, the CDR3 is TGTGCCAGCAGGCCTAGACAGGGTCAAAGCTCTGGAAACACCATATATTTT. Translated: CASRPRQGQSSGNTIYF.

This clonotype has only a few counts. This CDR3 reads CASSLRLGNIQYF. The CDR3 DNA sequence: TGTGCCAGCAGTTTAAGACTGGGAAACATTCAGTACTTC. The V call is TRBV27, the J call TRBJ2-4; the D is unclear. Germline V gene sequence: CDR1 MNHEY, CDR2 SMNVEV (reference sequence). Trimming removed 2 bases at V and 6 bases at J, with 8 bases between. The CDR3 totals 13 residues.

This clonotype appeared once. The chain recombines TRBV7-2 with TRBJ2-1, with 9 nucleotides matching TRBD2. The CDR3 is made up of 14 amino acids. The V and J ends lost 4 bases and 5 bases, in that order; junction bases with no gene match: 3. Germline-derived CDR1 and CDR2 are SGHTA and FQGNSA. The CDR3 bases are TGTGCCAGCAGCTCGACTAGCGGCCACAATGAGCAGTTCTTC. Protein: CASSSTSGHNEQFF.

This sequence joins TRBV20-1 and TRBJ1-4; D gene uncertain. The CDR3 extends over 16 amino acids. Trimming took off 6 bases at V and 8 bases at J, with 25 bases between the two ends. Germline assignment: CDR1 DFQATT and CDR2 SNEGSKA (reference sequence). CDR3 amino acids: CSARVRADPTQEKLFF. As DNA, the CDR3 is TGCAGTGCGAGGGTCAGAGCGGACCCCACCCAAGAAAAACTGTTTTTT.

This clonotype was detected many times. The rearrangement links TRBV6-6 to TRBJ2-1; 7 bases align to TRBD2. Germline V gives CDR1 MNHNY, CDR2 SVGAGI (reference sequence). This CDR3 is 12 amino acids long. After removal of 7 bases from V and 13 bases from J, the junction contained 10 bases not matched to a gene. CDR3 loop: CASTGGTANQFF. For the CDR3, the DNA is TGTGCCAGCACCGGGGGGACGGCGAACCAGTTCTTC.

This clonotype appeared a few times. This chain uses TRBV29-1 with TRBJ2-5; TRBD2 might be the D (6 bases). From germline, CDR1 is SQVTM and CDR2 ANQGSEA. V was trimmed by 4 bases and J by 0 bases, leaving 12 bases between them. The CDR3 is made up of 14 amino acids. The CDR3 DNA reads TGCAGCGTTGTAGGCGGGAACAACCAAGAGACCCAGTACTTC. Translation gives CSVVGGNNQETQYF.

The rearrangement links TRBV11-2 to TRBJ2-7; the D is unclear. Near its end, the DNA agrees better with TRBJ2-5, so the J call may be wrong. CDR3 length: 15 residues. The germline gives CDR1 SGHAT, CDR2 FQNNGV. The CDR3 sequence: CASSPQTSAAGTQYF. DNA for the CDR3: TGTGCCAGCAGCCCCCAAACCAGCGCGGCAGGGACCCAGTACTTC.

V usage is TRBV7-2 and J usage is TRBJ2-3, with unresolved D. Germline CDR1 is SGHTA and CDR2 is FQGNSA. With 10 bases removed from V and 3 bases from J, the gap between germline ends came to 11 bases. The CDR3 sequence is 12 residues long. Written as DNA, the CDR3 is TGTGCCACCCGTGGTGCTACAGATACGCAGTATTTT. It encodes CATRGATDTQYF.

The chain links TRBV20-1 to TRBJ2-5; D is unclear. CDR3 length: 14 residues. The germline V gene has CDR1 DFQATT and CDR2 SNEGSKA (reference sequence). The V gene lost 3 bases and the J gene lost 1 base, with 12 bases spanning the gap. The CDR3 region is CSARGLQLQETQYF. CDR3 nucleotide sequence: TGCAGTGCTAGGGGTTTGCAGCTCCAAGAGACCCAGTACTTC.

This rearrangement joins TRBV20-1 to TRBJ2-7; a possible D gene is TRBD1 (6 bases). The CDR3 is made up of 14 amino acids. In germline, CDR1 is DFQATT, CDR2 SNEGSKA (reference sequence). Trimming took off 0 bases at V and 4 bases at J, with 13 bases between the two ends. The CDR3 region is CSARDVTRGYEQYF. CDR3 DNA sequence: TGCAGTGCTAGAGATGTCACTAGGGGGTACGAGCAGTACTTC.

About this clonotype itself: A read error may produce the germline difference seen at one junction end. The chain carries TRBV7-7 and TRBJ2-5; D perhaps matches TRBD2 (5 bases). Near its end, the DNA agrees better with TRBJ2-7, so the J call may be wrong. Germline CDR1 is SSHAT and CDR2 is FNYEAQ (reference sequence). There are 14 residues in the CDR3. This CDR3 reads CASSLARGAHEQYF. As DNA, the CDR3 is TGTGCTAGCAGCTTAGCCCGGGGAGCCCACGAGCAGTACTTC.

The genes are TRBV20-1 and TRBJ2-1; TRBD1 is a possible D gene (5 bases). The V end lost 6 bases, the J end lost 12 bases, and 21 bases lay between the germline ends. This CDR3 region has 13 residues. The germline V gene encodes CDR1 DFQATT and CDR2 SNEGSKA (reference sequence). The CDR3 spells CSARGATGLGQFF. Written as DNA, the CDR3 is TGCAGTGCCCGTGGGGCCACCGGCCTAGGGCAGTTCTTC.

This clonotype was observed a few times. The rearrangement links TRBV12-3 or TRBV12-4 to TRBJ1-2; 9 nucleotides align to TRBD1. V shed 6 bases and J 6 bases; nucleotides not matched to a gene: 8. This CDR3 spans 14 amino acids. CDR3 bases: TGTGCCAGCAGCAGACAGGGGGGCCAGCATGGCTACACCTTC. Encoded protein: CASSRQGGQHGYTF.

The rearrangement joins TRBV7-2 to TRBJ2-5, with 8 bases that match TRBD1. The CDR3 extends over 17 amino acids. V trimming: 5 bases; J trimming: 2 bases; junction bases outside the gene matches: 13. The V gene's germline CDR1 is SGHTA and CDR2 FQGNSA. The CDR3 reads CASSPGVTGGSQETQYF. The CDR3 bases are TGTGCCAGCAGCCCCGGGGTAACAGGGGGATCACAAGAGACCCAGTACTTC.

Turning to this clonotype: Mismatch with germline at one junction end may stem from a read error. This rearrangement joins TRBV7-2 to TRBJ1-2, with D perhaps matching TRBD1 (6 bases). Germline V lookup: CDR1 SGHTA, CDR2 FQGNSA. This CDR3 is 14 amino acids long. CDR3 sequence: CARSYPGGYYGYTF. The DNA of the CDR3 is TGTGCCCGCAGCTACCCCGGGGGCTATTATGGCTACACCTTC.